These 32 T cell receptor beta chains came from one sample sequenced in a study of read filtering for tumor transcriptome and immune sequencing. Molecular barcoded adaptors covering alpha/delta and beta/gamma chains were used on 400 to 450 ng RNA. Via MiXCR, TCRdb re-called the reads, giving one row per CDR3 protein. The data hold roughly 41,000 distinct CDR3 sequences, with about 13% observed a single time. Material for sequencing was a population of CD138-negative cells sorted from bone marrow. The receptors shown here come from a donor aged 40 or older with multiple myeloma.

About this clonotype itself: The likely explanation is a read error, given a far larger clone one base away. The rearrangement uses TRBV7-3 and TRBJ2-6; D may be TRBD1 (5 bases). The germline gives CDR1 SGHTA, CDR2 FQGTGA. The CDR3 extends over 18 amino acids. CDR3 region: CASSLVRPPSAGASVLTF. CDR3 coding DNA: TGTGCCAGCAGCTTAGTAAGGCCCCCGTCAGCTGGGGCCAGCGTCCTGACTTTC.

This clonotype was observed many times. This sequence joins TRBV10-2 and TRBJ2-2; D unclear. Germline V gene data show CDR1 as WSHSY and CDR2 as SAAADI. The CDR3 spans 12 residues. Trimming removed 11 bases from V and 7 bases from J, with 14 bases in between. CDR3: CASSFQYGELFF. As DNA, the CDR3 is TGCGCCTCCAGCTTTCAGTACGGGGAGCTGTTTTTT.

This clonotype has at least ten counts. The chain employs TRBV19 and TRBJ1-2; 11 nucleotides align to TRBD1. The CDR3 runs to 14 residues. The germline CDR1 and CDR2 sequences are LNHDA and SQIVND (reference sequence). V lost 5 bases, J lost 5 bases, and 4 bases stayed unmatched. CDR3 in DNA: TGTGCCAGTAGTCCTGGGACAGGGGGGTATGGCTACACCTTC. This encodes CASSPGTGGYGYTF.

On this clonotype itself: A much larger clone differs by one base, so this may be a read error. The chain carries TRBV7-8 and TRBJ2-6, with 8 bases matching TRBD1. Per germline, CDR1 SGHVS and CDR2 FQNEAQ. The CDR3 consists of 18 residues. CDR3 bases: TGTGCCAGCAGCCTATCCGGGACAGGTCTCTCTGGGGCCAACGCCCTGACTTTC. It yields the protein CASSLSGTGLSGANALTF. Based on the CDR3 plus reference TRBV7-8 and TRBJ2-6, the full variable domain is GAGVSQSPRYKVAKRGQDVALRCDPISGHVSLFWYQQALGQGPEFLTYFQNEAQLDKSGLPSDRFFAERPEGSVSTLKIQRTQQEDSAVYLCASSLSGTGLSGANALTFGAGSRLTVL.

The chain carries TRBV24-1 and TRBJ1-5; D is unclear. Trimming took 4 bases from V and 4 from J, leaving 7 bases between them. This CDR3 is 13 amino acids long. From germline, CDR1 is KGHDR and CDR2 SFDVKD. CDR3 coding DNA: TGTGCCACCAGTGACGCCAATAATCAGCCCCAGCATTTT. Translating it yields CATSDANNQPQHF.

This clonotype was recorded many times. The V gene is TRBV6-2 or TRBV6-3, the J gene TRBJ1-5; a weak D match, TRBD1 (6 bases). Deletions cut 4 bases from V and 6 bases from J, with 10 bases between. Germline V gives CDR1 MNHEY, CDR2 SVGEGT. This CDR3 contains 13 residues. CDR3 region: CASSSTGSQPQHF. The CDR3 nucleotides are TGTGCCAGCAGTTCCACAGGGAGTCAGCCCCAGCATTTT.

In this sample, this clonotype turned up many times. The V and J genes are TRBV11-2 and TRBJ2-5; D remains unclear. Trimming removed 5 bases at V and 2 bases at J, with 3 bases between. CDR3 length: 11 residues. CDR1 SGHAT and CDR2 FQNNGV come from the germline V gene. CDR3 sequence (DNA): TGTGCCAGCAGCCATCAAGAGACCCAGTACTTC. The encoded protein is CASSHQETQYF.

This clonotype was seen repeatedly, ten times or more. The gene calls are TRBV20-1 and TRBJ1-5; D call uncertain. CDR3 length: 12 amino acids. The germline V gene encodes CDR1 DFQATT and CDR2 SNEGSKA (reference sequence). V was pared by 6 bases and J by 2 bases, with 8 bases between. The CDR3 loop reads CSAAGGNQPQHF. CDR3 nucleotide sequence: TGCAGTGCCGCGGGAGGCAATCAGCCCCAGCATTTT.

This clonotype showed up just a few times. The V gene is TRBV24-1, the J gene TRBJ1-5; tentatively, D is TRBD1 (6 bases). Germline-derived CDR1 and CDR2 are KGHDR and SFDVKD. This CDR3 region has 17 residues. The V gene lost 4 bases and the J gene lost 5 bases, with 20 bases spanning the gap. For the CDR3, the DNA is TGTGCCACCAGTGACGAACACGGGACACCGGGTGATCAGCCCCAGCATTTT. It codes for CATSDEHGTPGDQPQHF.

This clonotype has at least ten counts. J is TRBJ2-1 and V is TRBV7-6, with 8 bases fitting TRBD2. Germline V gene lookup returns CDR1 SGHVS and CDR2 FNYEAQ. V was pared by 5 bases and J by 6 bases, with 15 bases of the junction left unmatched. The CDR3 loop spans 17 amino acids. The CDR3 coding sequence is TGTGCCAGCAGCCTCGGTACGGGAGGGTCTATCACCAATGAGCAGTTCTTC. Translated, it gives CASSLGTGGSITNEQFF.

This clonotype was detected many times. The chain is built from TRBV5-1 and TRBJ1-1; D is unclear. Trimming removed 2 bases from V and 3 bases from J, with 8 bases in between. The CDR3 is 13 residues long. Per germline, CDR1 SGHRS and CDR2 YFSETQ. The CDR3 protein is CASSFGRDTEAFF. For the CDR3, the DNA is TGCGCCAGCAGCTTTGGACGGGACACTGAAGCTTTCTTT. Drawing the rest from reference TRBV5-1 and TRBJ1-1, the complete variable domain is KAGVTQTPRYLIKTRGQQVTLSCSPISGHRSVSWYQQTPGQGLQFLFEYFSETQRNKGNFPGRFSGRQFSNSRSEMNVSTLELGDSALYLCASSFGRDTEAFFGQGTRLTVV.

This clonotype came up many times. V gene TRBV6-2 or TRBV6-3 combines with J gene TRBJ2-7; either TRBD1 or TRBD2 may supply D (5 bases each). The CDR3 is 14 residues long. Germline V CDR1 and CDR2: MNHEY, SVGEGT. Deletions cut 2 bases from V and 7 bases from J, with 15 bases between. For the CDR3, the DNA is TGTGCCAGCAGTTACATGGGACCTCGTCGGGAGCAGTACTTC. This codes for CASSYMGPRREQYF.

Regarding this clonotype: Only one base separates this from a far larger clonotype, so it likely reflects a read error. This chain links TRBV7-3 with TRBJ2-1; 8 bases line up with TRBD2. Germline CDR1 and CDR2: SGHTA and FQGTGA. The CDR3 extends over 17 amino acids. The CDR3: CASSLVTSGTSYNEQLF. The CDR3 DNA follows: TGTGCCAGCAGCTTAGTAACTAGCGGAACCTCCTACAATGAGCAGTTATTC.

This clonotype came up many times. The V and J genes are TRBV7-8 and TRBJ2-2; D is unresolved. The CDR3 contains 13 residues. The germline V gene encodes CDR1 SGHVS and CDR2 FQNEAQ. The V end was cut by 4 bases, the J end by 5 bases, with 8 bases between. The CDR3 DNA reads as TGTGCCAGCAGCTCAATAGCTACCGGGGAGCTGTTTTTT. Translating gives CASSSIATGELFF.

This clonotype rates as medium-sized. The genes are TRBV6-4 and TRBJ2-1, with D perhaps assigned TRBD1 or TRBD2 (5 bases each). V was cut by 7 bases and J by 14 bases, with 12 bases left in between. CDR3 length: 10 residues. Germline V gene lookup returns CDR1 MRHNA and CDR2 SNTAGT. The CDR3 DNA is TGTGCCAGCAATGGGGGAGCTAAGTTCTTC. This sequence encodes CASNGGAKFF.

This clonotype was recorded many times. The rearrangement joins TRBV6-2 or TRBV6-3 to TRBJ1-5; weak D call: TRBD1 (5 bases). This CDR3 is 15 amino acids long. V shed 6 bases and J shed 7 bases, with 19 bases lying between them. Germline loops: CDR1 MNHEY, CDR2 SVGEGT. This CDR3 is CASSYLTGTRQPQHF. The DNA for the CDR3 is TGTGCCAGCAGCTATCTAACCGGGACCAGGCAGCCCCAGCATTTT.

At least ten counts were recorded for this clonotype. The chain uses TRBV2 and TRBJ1-3, with D possibly being TRBD1 (6 bases). Trimming left V 11 bases short and J 7 bases short, with 21 bases between. The CDR3 runs to 14 residues. CDR1 is SNHLY and CDR2 is FYNNEI in the germline V gene. CDR3 sequence reads: CASSSGGLRNTIYF. Here the CDR3 DNA reads TGTGCCTCCTCATCGGGGGGGCTACGGAACACCATATATTTT. Filled out from reference TRBV2 and TRBJ1-3, the complete variable domain reads EPEVTQTPSHQVTQMGQEVILRCVPISNHLYFYWYRQILGQKVEFLVSFYNNEISEKSEIFDDQFSVERPDGSNFTLKIRSTKLEDSAMYFCASSSGGLRNTIYFGEGSWLTVV.

This clonotype was detected only a few times. V is TRBV20-1 and J is TRBJ2-1; perhaps TRBD2 as D (5 bases). With 3 bases removed from V and 0 bases from J, the gap between germline ends came to 18 bases. The length of the CDR3 is 17 residues. The germline CDR1 and CDR2 sequences are DFQATT and SNEGSKA (reference sequence). CDR3 sequence reads: CSASPVGGYVSYNEQFF. The CDR3 DNA is TGCAGTGCTAGCCCCGTAGGCGGGTACGTCTCCTACAATGAGCAGTTCTTC.

This clonotype has ten or more counts. The chain carries TRBV2 and TRBJ2-7, with D maybe TRBD2 (6 bases). CDR3 length: 12 residues. Trimming removed 6 bases from V and 6 bases from J, with 12 bases in between. Per germline, CDR1 SNHLY and CDR2 FYNNEI. The DNA of the CDR3 is TGTGCCAGCAGCCAGAGGGGAGGCGAGCAGTACTTC. Its translation is CASSQRGGEQYF.

On this clonotype itself: A far larger clone is only one base removed, so a read error is likely. The V and J genes are TRBV5-4 and TRBJ1-4; TRBD2 matches 8 bases. The DNA end favors TRBJ2-3, so the J call may be wrong. CDR3 length: 17 residues. CDR1 and CDR2 (germline): SGHNT, YYREEE (reference sequence). The DNA of the CDR3 is TGTGCCAGCAGCTTGGCGGCGGGAGGCCCCCACACAGGTACGCAGTATTTT. Translating it yields CASSLAAGGPHTGTQYF.

For this clonotype: A far bigger clonotype differs at one base, so this is likely a read error. CDR3 sequence reads: CASNLRLALLGNEQFF. The DNA of the CDR3 is TGTGCCAGCAATTTAAGGCTAGCCTTATTGGGCAATGAGCAGTTCTTC. This sequence joins TRBV12-3 or TRBV12-4 and TRBJ2-1; perhaps TRBD2 as D (5 bases). The CDR3 covers 16 residues.

This clonotype was observed at least ten times. J is TRBJ1-5 and V is TRBV20-1; 10 bases map to TRBD1. With 5 bases clipped from V and 7 bases from J, the junction kept 2 bases outside the gene matches. CDR3 size: 12 residues. From germline, CDR1 is DFQATT and CDR2 SNEGSKA (reference sequence). CDR3 bases: TGCAGTGCTGGACAGGGGGACCAGCCCCAGCATTTT. Protein: CSAGQGDQPQHF.

This clonotype was recorded at least ten times. The chain combines TRBV20-1 with TRBJ2-5, with no clear D. The CDR3 runs to 14 residues. CDR1 is DFQATT, CDR2 SNEGSKA, per germline (reference sequence). Trimming took off 0 bases at V and 4 bases at J, with 12 bases between the two ends. CDR3 protein: CSARDFIQLETQYF. The CDR3 DNA reads as TGCAGTGCTAGAGATTTTATACAGTTAGAGACCCAGTACTTC.

This clonotype has a count of ten or more. This chain joins TRBV23-1 and TRBJ1-5; D is ambiguous. TRBV23-1 is an ORF for which the function is uncertain. The CDR3 covers 13 residues. With 3 bases removed from V and 3 bases from J, the gap between germline ends came to 6 bases. The CDR3 protein is CASSQAINQPQHF. The CDR3 DNA follows: TGCGCCAGCAGTCAGGCAATCAATCAGCCCCAGCATTTT.

This clonotype has only a few counts. This rearrangement joins TRBV2 to TRBJ1-3; 7 bases are a match to TRBD1. The V gene's germline CDR1 is SNHLY and CDR2 FYNNEI. The V gene end was trimmed by 6 bases and the J gene end by 3 bases; junction bases not matched to a gene: 5. The CDR3 has 14 amino acids. The CDR3 DNA sequence: TGTGCCAGCAGCCCCGACAGGGTTGGAAACACCATATATTTT. The encoded protein is CASSPDRVGNTIYF. Together with reference TRBV2 and TRBJ1-3, the CDR3 gives the full variable domain: EPEVTQTPSHQVTQMGQEVILRCVPISNHLYFYWYRQILGQKVEFLVSFYNNEISEKSEIFDDQFSVERPDGSNFTLKIRSTKLEDSAMYFCASSPDRVGNTIYFGEGSWLTVV.

This clonotype was detected many times. The chain has TRBV5-1 and TRBJ2-7; 9 bases fit TRBD1. CDR3 length equals 15 residues. CDR1 is SGHRS and CDR2 is YFSETQ in the germline V gene. V was clipped by 4 bases and J by 2 bases; unmatched bases: 7. CDR3 protein: CASSPIQGATYEQYF. The CDR3 bases are TGCGCCAGCAGCCCGATACAGGGGGCTACCTACGAGCAGTACTTC.

This clonotype was seen repeatedly, ten times or more. This chain joins TRBV7-9 and TRBJ2-2; perhaps TRBD2 as D (6 bases). Germline-derived CDR1 and CDR2 are SEHNR and FQNEAQ (reference sequence). The CDR3 length is 14 residues. Trimming cost V 3 bases and J 7 bases, with 12 bases left between them. In DNA form, the CDR3 reads TGTGCCAGCAGCTTGGGACTCCTCCTCGGGGAGCTGTTTTTT. It specifies CASSLGLLLGELFF.

This clonotype has a count of ten or more. The V and J genes are TRBV6-1 and TRBJ2-3; the match to TRBD2 covers 9 bases. Germline CDR1 is MNHNS and CDR2 is SASEGT. The CDR3 is 16 residues long. V lost 6 bases and J lost 1; bases outside the gene matches: 8. DNA of the CDR3: TGTGCCAGCAGCCAACTACTAGCGGGCGGCACAGATACGCAGTATTTT. Encoded protein: CASSQLLAGGTDTQYF.

There are many counts of this clonotype. The V and J genes are TRBV20-1 and TRBJ2-1; 8 bases line up with TRBD2. This CDR3 region has 15 residues. Trimming removed 4 bases from V and 0 bases from J; junction bases left unmatched: 5. From germline, CDR1 is DFQATT and CDR2 SNEGSKA (reference sequence). CDR3 loop: CSATPAGDSYNEQFF. The CDR3 DNA sequence: TGCAGTGCTACCCCAGCGGGAGACTCCTACAATGAGCAGTTCTTC.

The gene calls are TRBV29-1 and TRBJ2-3, with 8 bases identical to TRBD1. Germline trimming cut 6 bases from V and 0 bases from J; bases unmatched to any gene: 5. Germline CDR1 and CDR2: SQVTM and ANQGSEA. The CDR3 length is 14 residues. The CDR3 sequence: CSVDRGTSTDTQYF. CDR3 DNA sequence: TGCAGCGTCGACAGGGGTACTAGCACAGATACGCAGTATTTT.

This clonotype was recorded at least ten times. The chain uses TRBV11-2 and TRBJ2-3; no reliable D call. The CDR3 runs 15 residues. Trimming stripped 0 bases from V and 2 bases from J, with 9 bases between. Germline V lookup: CDR1 SGHAT, CDR2 FQNNGV. The CDR3 DNA is TGTGCCAGCAGCTTAGATCAGATAGACACAGATACGCAGTATTTT. The encoded protein is CASSLDQIDTDTQYF.

This clonotype was detected ten times or more. The chain uses TRBV18 and TRBJ1-5; TRBD1 aligns across 7 bases. Losses at the gene ends were 5 bases for V and 3 bases for J; bases not matched to a gene: 4. The CDR3 totals 14 residues. From germline, CDR1 is KGHSH and CDR2 LQKENI. The CDR3 bases are TGTGCCAGCTCAGTGACAGGGTCCAATCAGCCCCAGCATTTT. This translates into CASSVTGSNQPQHF.